This is a list of T cell receptor beta chains from one sample in a study of response to subunit inactivated influenza vaccine. TCRdb processed the RT-PCR reads anew with MiXCR; each CDR3 protein has one entry. The table records approximately 700,000 distinct CDR3 sequences, around 14% of them present only once. The sequenced sample was PBMCs from blood, obtained about 12 days after vaccination. The receptors come from a man aged 50-60 years who received an inactivated influenza vaccine. The CDR3 runs from the conserved cysteine through the conserved F or W. The D gene is left open where the match is weak. The size of a clone is reported for some rows only, either as once, few or many, or as a class for expanded clones.

J | size | V | D | DNA | CDR3
TRBJ1-2 | . | TRBV4-3 | TRBD1 | TGCGCCAGCAGCTCCCGGGACAGGGGAAACTATGGCTACACCTTC | CASSSRDRGNYGYTF
TRBJ2-1 | . | TRBV18 | TRBD2 | TGTGCCAGCTCACCAGCGGTTGGTAGCGGGAGGGCCCACAATGAGCAGTTCTTC | CASSPAVGSGRAHNEQFF
TRBJ1-4 | . | TRBV3-1 | . | TGTGCCAGCAGCCAAGGACGGGGGACTAATGAAAAACTGTTTTTT | CASSQGRGTNEKLFF
TRBJ2-1 | few | TRBV11-2 | . | TGTGCCAGCGCCAGAGGGGGGGAGTATGAGCAGTTCTTC | CASARGGEYEQFF
TRBJ2-6 | . | TRBV18 | TRBD1 | TGTGCCAGCTCACCACCCTATATTGGGACAGGGCTCAACGCCAACGTCCTGACTTTC | CASSPPYIGTGLNANVLTF
TRBJ2-3 | few | TRBV20-1 | TRBD2 | TGCAGTGCGCCGACTAGCGGATACACAGATACGCAGTATTTT | CSAPTSGYTDTQYF
TRBJ2-4 | many | TRBV7-2 | TRBD2 | TGTGCCAGCAGCTCGGGGGGGATAGCCAAAAACATTCAGTACTTC | CASSSGGIAKNIQYF
TRBJ2-5 | . | TRBV11-2 | . | TGTGCCAGCAGCTTTATGGCGGGAAAAGGTTGGGAGACCCAGTACTTC | CASSFMAGKGWETQYF
TRBJ2-5 | . | TRBV29-1 | TRBD2 | TGCAGCGTTGTGAGGGCGGGAGGAGGCGAGACCCAGTACTTC | CSVVRAGGGETQYF
TRBJ2-4 | . | TRBV6-2/TRBV6-3 | TRBD2 | TGTGCCAGCAGCCGGACTAGCGGTCAGAAAAACATTCAGTACTTC | CASSRTSGQKNIQYF
TRBJ1-5 | . | TRBV20-1 | . | TGCAGTGCTACACAGGGAGGAATGGGGCAGCCCCAGCATTTT | CSATQGGMGQPQHF
TRBJ2-2 | . | TRBV7-3 | . | TGTGCCAGCAGCTTACAAGCCCCCGGGTACACCGGGGAGCTGTTTTTT | CASSLQAPGYTGELFF
TRBJ2-5 | few | TRBV20-1 | TRBD2 | TGCAGTGCTAGACATACTAGCGGGGGAACAGAGACCCAGTACTTC | CSARHTSGGTETQYF
TRBJ2-2 | few | TRBV5-1 | TRBD2 | TGCGCCAGCAGCCCAGCGGGGGAGCCAACCGGGGAGCTGTTTTTT | CASSPAGEPTGELFF
TRBJ1-2 | many | TRBV12-3/TRBV12-4 | TRBD1 | TGTGCCAGCAGTCCCCGGACAGGATATGGCTACACCTTC | CASSPRTGYGYTF
TRBJ2-3 | . | TRBV7-6 | . | TGTGCCAGCAGCTCCCGGGGCGGCGGCAGGAACACAGATACGCAGTATTTT | CASSSRGGGRNTDTQYF
TRBJ1-2 | . | TRBV12-3/TRBV12-4 | . | TGTGCCAGCAGCACCGGGACACTAAGAAACTATGGCTACACCTTC | CASSTGTLRNYGYTF
TRBJ1-5 | few | TRBV20-1 | . | TGCAGTGTACCGTTCCCCAGAGCCCAGCATTTT | CSVPFPRAQHF
TRBJ1-2 | few | TRBV6-1 | TRBD1 | TGTGCCAGCAGTAGACCGGGACAGGCGTCTAGGGGCTATGGCTACACCTTC | CASSRPGQASRGYGYTF
TRBJ1-5 | . | TRBV27 | TRBD1 | TGTGCCAGCAGTTCATGGACAGGGGGTTTTAACAATCAGCCCCAGCATTTT | CASSSWTGGFNNQPQHF
TRBJ2-1 | few | TRBV5-5 | . | TGTGCCAGCAGCACGTGGACGGGAAATGAGCAGTTCTTC | CASSTWTGNEQFF
TRBJ2-7 | many | TRBV5-5 | . | TGTGCCAGCAGCGGCGGCGAATGGCGGGATCCCTACGAGCAGTACTTC | CASSGGEWRDPYEQYF
TRBJ2-5 | many | TRBV5-1 | . | TGCGCCAGCAGCTTCCGACAGGACGAGACCCAGTACTTC | CASSFRQDETQYF
TRBJ2-2 | few | TRBV6-1 | . | TGTGCCAGCAGTACAGGGTACAGGGTTGATACCGGGGAGCTGTTTTTT | CASSTGYRVDTGELFF